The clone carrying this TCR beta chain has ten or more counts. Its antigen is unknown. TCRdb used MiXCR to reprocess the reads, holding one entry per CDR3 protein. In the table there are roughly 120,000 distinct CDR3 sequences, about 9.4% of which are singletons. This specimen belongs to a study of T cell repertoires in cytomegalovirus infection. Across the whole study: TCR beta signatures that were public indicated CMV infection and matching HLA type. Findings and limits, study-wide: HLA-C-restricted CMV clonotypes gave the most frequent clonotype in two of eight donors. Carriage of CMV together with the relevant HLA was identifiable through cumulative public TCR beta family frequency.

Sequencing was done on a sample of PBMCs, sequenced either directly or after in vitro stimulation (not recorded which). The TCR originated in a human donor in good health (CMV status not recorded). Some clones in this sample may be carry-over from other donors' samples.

The CDR3 region is CATKQGEEQFF. CDR3 nucleotides: TGTGCCACCAAACAGGGGGAAGAGCAGTTCTTC. The rearrangement joins TRBV24-1 to TRBJ2-1; 8 nucleotides match TRBD1. The J segment lost 10 bases and the V segment lost 8 bases, leaving 3 bases of the junction unmatched. CDR3 length: 11 amino acids. Per the germline V gene, CDR1 is KGHDR and CDR2 is SFDVKD.